The rows below give T cell receptor beta chains drawn from one sample of a study of blood T cell repertoires in COVID-19. Clones were sequenced by immunoSEQ multiplex PCR, and TCRdb holds only the in-frame ones, with some missing. The repertoire consists of 95,000 to 150,000 clones, with roughly four fifths occurring once and the leading ten covering roughly 17%. Sequences were obtained from peripheral blood. The receptors come from a man aged 25-45 years with COVID-19, enrolled during active disease. Both conserved end residues are part of each CDR3. The order of the fields is J gene, D gene, clone size, V gene, CDR3 protein, CDR3 DNA. The D gene is left open where the match is weak. For some rows the clone size is stated as once, few or many, or as a class when expanded; others skip it.

J: TRBJ1-5
D: -
size: -
V: TRBV19
CDR3: CASSMEGNQPQHF
DNA: TGTGCCAGTAGTATGGAGGGAAATCAGCCCCAGCATTTT

J: TRBJ1-2
D: -
size: -
V: TRBV12-3/TRBV12-4
CDR3: CASTIRVSDGYTF
DNA: TGTGCCAGCACCATCAGGGTGAGCGATGGCTACACCTTC

J: TRBJ2-2
D: TRBD1
size: -
V: TRBV28
CDR3: CASSLLGDRVTGELFF
DNA: TGTGCCAGCAGTTTATTAGGGGACAGGGTCACCGGGGAGCTGTTTTTT

J: TRBJ1-3
D: -
size: once
V: TRBV19
CDR3: CASSTGDSGNTIYF
DNA: TGTGCCAGTAGTACAGGCGACTCTGGAAACACCATATATTTT

J: TRBJ1-4
D: -
size: -
V: TRBV12-3/TRBV12-4
CDR3: CASSRTEVEKLFF
DNA: TGTGCCAGCAGTCGGACTGAAGTTGAAAAACTGTTTTTT

J: TRBJ1-1
D: -
size: -
V: TRBV27
CDR3: CASTSTVNTEAFF
DNA: TGTGCCAGCACCTCGACAGTAAACACTGAAGCTTTCTTT

J: TRBJ2-1
D: TRBD2
size: -
V: TRBV12-3/TRBV12-4
CDR3: CASSPGLYNEQFF
DNA: TGTGCCAGCAGTCCGGGACTATACAATGAGCAGTTCTTC

J: TRBJ2-2
D: -
size: -
V: TRBV27
CDR3: CATTWGPHTGELFF
DNA: TGTGCCACCACGTGGGGCCCTCACACCGGGGAGCTGTTTTTT

J: TRBJ1-5
D: -
size: -
V: TRBV21-1
CDR3: CASSKSRLTVYSNQPQHF
DNA: TGTGCCAGCAGCAAATCTAGATTGACGGTCTATAGCAATCAGCCCCAGCATTTT

J: TRBJ1-1
D: -
size: -
V: TRBV3-1/TRBV3-2
CDR3: CASSLPGGLNTEAFF
DNA: TGTGCCAGCAGCCTACCTGGGGGCTTGAACACTGAAGCTTTCTTT

J: TRBJ2-5
D: -
size: -
V: TRBV6-6
CDR3: CASSLRVETQYF
DNA: TGTGCCAGCAGTCTCAGGGTCGAGACCCAGTACTTC

J: TRBJ1-5
D: TRBD1
size: -
V: TRBV28
CDR3: CASSSGTGVRQPQHF
DNA: TGTGCCAGCAGCTCAGGGACAGGGGTTCGGCAGCCCCAGCATTTT

J: TRBJ2-7
D: -
size: -
V: TRBV21-1
CDR3: CASNRNRDSSSYEQYF
DNA: TGTGCCAGCAACCGCAACAGGGACAGTAGCTCCTACGAGCAGTACTTC

J: TRBJ1-1
D: -
size: -
V: TRBV12-3/TRBV12-4
CDR3: CASQWGVNTEAFF
DNA: TGTGCCAGCCAATGGGGGGTGAACACTGAAGCTTTCTTT

J: TRBJ2-7
D: -
size: -
V: TRBV12-5
CDR3: CASGLAPQDYEQYF
DNA: TGTGCTAGTGGTTTGGCCCCGCAGGACTACGAGCAGTACTTC

J: TRBJ2-7
D: TRBD1
size: -
V: TRBV24-1
CDR3: CAVGPRTGGYEQYF
DNA: TGTGCCGTAGGCCCTCGGACAGGGGGATACGAGCAGTACTTC

J: TRBJ1-2
D: -
size: -
V: TRBV30
CDR3: CAWSVPQGYYGYTF
DNA: TGTGCCTGGAGTGTACCCCAGGGTTACTATGGCTACACCTTC

J: TRBJ2-7
D: -
size: few
V: TRBV7-2
CDR3: CASSSQGYEQYF
DNA: TGTGCCAGCAGCTCACAGGGTTACGAGCAGTACTTC

J: TRBJ2-6
D: -
size: few
V: TRBV20-1
CDR3: CSASFGGSSSGANVLTF
DNA: TGCAGTGCTAGTTTTGGGGGGAGCAGCTCTGGGGCCAACGTCCTGACTTTC

J: TRBJ1-5
D: -
size: -
V: TRBV29-1
CDR3: CSVRQDSNQPQHF
DNA: TGCAGCGTTAGACAGGATAGCAATCAGCCCCAGCATTTT

J: TRBJ2-3
D: TRBD2
size: -
V: TRBV7-6
CDR3: CASSGPGLAGDTQYF
DNA: TGTGCCAGCAGCGGACCGGGACTAGCGGGAGATACGCAGTATTTT

J: TRBJ1-5
D: TRBD1
size: -
V: TRBV3-1/TRBV3-2
CDR3: CASSQGQSVSVPQHF
DNA: TGTGCCAGCAGCCAGGGACAGTCGGTGTCGGTGCCCCAGCATTTT

J: TRBJ2-7
D: -
size: -
V: TRBV13
CDR3: CASSLGGVSYEQYF
DNA: TGTGCCAGCAGCTTAGGCGGGGTCTCCTACGAGCAGTACTTC

J: TRBJ1-2
D: -
size: -
V: TRBV5-1
CDR3: CASSLGRPREEGYTF
DNA: TGCGCCAGCAGCTTGGGACGTCCGAGGGAGGAAGGCTACACCTTC

J: TRBJ2-7
D: TRBD1
size: -
V: TRBV3-1/TRBV3-2
CDR3: CASSSWTGGGYEQYF
DNA: TGTGCCAGCAGCTCATGGACAGGGGGCGGCTACGAGCAGTACTTC

J: TRBJ2-1
D: TRBD2
size: -
V: TRBV4-3
CDR3: CASSQDGEGWNEQFF
DNA: TGCGCCAGCAGCCAAGACGGGGAGGGATGGAATGAGCAGTTCTTC

J: TRBJ1-2
D: -
size: -
V: TRBV5-4
CDR3: CASSLYSRGYGYTF
DNA: TGTGCCAGCAGCTTGTATTCCAGGGGCTATGGCTACACCTTC

J: TRBJ2-7
D: TRBD2
size: -
V: TRBV12-3/TRBV12-4
CDR3: CASSVLAVYEQYF
DNA: TGTGCCAGCAGTGTACTAGCGGTCTACGAGCAGTACTTC

J: TRBJ2-7
D: -
size: -
V: TRBV9
CDR3: CASSVEAGTYEQYF
DNA: TGTGCCAGCAGCGTAGAGGCAGGAACCTACGAGCAGTACTTC

J: TRBJ2-7
D: TRBD2
size: -
V: TRBV6-2/TRBV6-3
CDR3: CASSDLAGGSYEQYF
DNA: TGTGCCAGCAGTGACCTAGCGGGAGGTTCCTACGAGCAGTACTTC

J: TRBJ1-5
D: TRBD1
size: -
V: TRBV28
CDR3: CASANDGDRVFIQPQHF
DNA: TGTGCCAGTGCGAACGACGGGGACAGGGTTTTCATTCAGCCCCAGCATTTT

J: TRBJ1-2
D: TRBD1
size: -
V: TRBV23-1
CDR3: CASSLPDRENGYTF
DNA: TGCGCCAGCAGTCTCCCGGACAGGGAAAATGGCTACACCTTC

J: TRBJ2-1
D: TRBD2
size: -
V: TRBV27
CDR3: CASRITNSGSSYNEQFF
DNA: TGTGCCAGCAGGATAACCAATAGCGGGAGCTCCTACAATGAGCAGTTCTTC

J: TRBJ1-2
D: TRBD1
size: -
V: TRBV6-5
CDR3: CASRVTGGSYGYTF
DNA: TGTGCCAGCAGGGTGACAGGGGGCAGCTATGGCTACACCTTC

J: TRBJ1-1
D: -
size: -
V: TRBV29-1
CDR3: CSVYGLMNTEAFF
DNA: TGCAGCGTTTACGGACTTATGAACACTGAAGCTTTCTTT

J: TRBJ2-2
D: -
size: -
V: TRBV4-3
CDR3: CASSQGRIGSGGELFF
DNA: TGCGCCAGCAGCCAAGGTCGGATCGGCTCGGGTGGGGAGCTGTTTTTT

J: TRBJ1-1
D: -
size: -
V: TRBV27
CDR3: CASSYAGYTEAFF
DNA: TGTGCCAGCAGCTATGCAGGGTACACTGAAGCTTTCTTT

J: TRBJ2-3
D: -
size: -
V: TRBV30
CDR3: CAWSPTDTQYF
DNA: TGTGCCTGGAGTCCTACAGATACGCAGTATTTT

J: TRBJ2-7
D: TRBD1
size: -
V: TRBV4-3
CDR3: CASSLRDRSNEQYF
DNA: TGCGCCAGCAGCCTTCGGGACAGGTCAAACGAGCAGTACTTC

J: TRBJ2-5
D: TRBD2
size: once
V: TRBV5-1
CDR3: CASSLTAAGVGETQYF
DNA: TGCGCCAGCAGCTTGACTGCAGCGGGAGTAGGAGAGACCCAGTACTTC

J: TRBJ2-3
D: -
size: -
V: TRBV19
CDR3: CASSISSADTQYF
DNA: TGTGCCAGTAGTATCTCCAGCGCAGATACGCAGTATTTT

J: TRBJ2-1
D: -
size: -
V: TRBV10-3
CDR3: CAISGARGSSYNEQFF
DNA: TGTGCCATCAGCGGTGCGCGGGGCAGCTCCTACAATGAGCAGTTCTTC

J: TRBJ2-2
D: -
size: -
V: TRBV19
CDR3: CASSIRGDRPTGELFF
DNA: TGTGCCAGTAGTATTCGGGGGGACAGGCCCACCGGGGAGCTGTTTTTT

J: TRBJ1-5
D: -
size: -
V: TRBV11-2
CDR3: CASSLGIRGSNQPQHF
DNA: TGTGCCAGCAGCTTAGGGATAAGGGGGAGCAATCAGCCCCAGCATTTT

J: TRBJ2-2
D: TRBD1
size: -
V: TRBV18
CDR3: CASSPSTGGFTGELFF
DNA: TGTGCCAGCTCACCATCGACAGGGGGCTTCACCGGGGAGCTGTTTTTT

J: TRBJ2-3
D: TRBD2
size: once
V: TRBV30
CDR3: CAWSRLAGGTDTQYF
DNA: TGTGCCTGGAGCCGACTAGCGGGGGGCACAGATACGCAGTATTTT

J: TRBJ1-6
D: -
size: -
V: TRBV5-6
CDR3: CASSLAVDSFYNSPLHF
DNA: TGTGCCAGCAGCTTGGCAGTCGACAGTTTCTATAATTCACCCCTCCACTTT

J: TRBJ2-1
D: -
size: -
V: TRBV11-3
CDR3: CASSPRVGGGPVQFF
DNA: TGTGCCAGCAGCCCCCGAGTGGGAGGGGGTCCAGTGCAGTTCTTC

J: TRBJ2-4
D: TRBD2
size: -
V: TRBV7-2
CDR3: CASSLDGLAENIQYF
DNA: TGTGCCAGCAGCTTAGACGGACTAGCGGAAAACATTCAGTACTTC

J: TRBJ2-2
D: TRBD1
size: few
V: TRBV29-1
CDR3: CSVVTGGWTGELFF
DNA: TGCAGCGTTGTGACAGGGGGGTGGACCGGGGAGCTGTTTTTT

J: TRBJ1-2
D: -
size: -
V: TRBV28
CDR3: CASRLYLSGGYTF
DNA: TGTGCCAGCAGGTTATACCTCTCGGGGGGCTACACCTTC

J: TRBJ2-2
D: -
size: -
V: TRBV12-3/TRBV12-4
CDR3: CASSPNTGELFF
DNA: TGTGCCAGCAGTCCTAACACCGGGGAGCTGTTTTTT

J: TRBJ1-2
D: TRBD1
size: -
V: TRBV3-1/TRBV3-2
CDR3: CASSQEAGGYGYTF
DNA: TGTGCCAGCAGCCAAGAGGCAGGGGGGTATGGCTACACCTTC

J: TRBJ2-3
D: TRBD2
size: -
V: TRBV5-1
CDR3: CASSTSSGETDTQYF
DNA: TGCGCCAGCAGCACCTCTAGCGGGGAAACAGATACGCAGTATTTT

J: TRBJ2-7
D: TRBD2
size: -
V: TRBV7-2
CDR3: CASSLLGLAGGSEQYF
DNA: TGTGCCAGCAGCCTACTGGGACTAGCGGGGGGGAGTGAGCAGTACTTC

J: TRBJ1-2
D: TRBD1
size: -
V: TRBV2
CDR3: CASSGATGGNYGYTF
DNA: TGTGCCAGCAGTGGGGCGACAGGGGGCAACTATGGCTACACCTTC

J: TRBJ1-6
D: TRBD1
size: -
V: TRBV9
CDR3: CASSAGTGVSSPLHF
DNA: TGTGCCAGCAGCGCCGGGACAGGGGTTAGTTCACCCCTCCACTTT

J: TRBJ1-1
D: -
size: once
V: TRBV12-3/TRBV12-4
CDR3: CASSLAGNTEAFF
DNA: TGTGCCAGCAGTTTAGCGGGCAACACTGAAGCTTTCTTT